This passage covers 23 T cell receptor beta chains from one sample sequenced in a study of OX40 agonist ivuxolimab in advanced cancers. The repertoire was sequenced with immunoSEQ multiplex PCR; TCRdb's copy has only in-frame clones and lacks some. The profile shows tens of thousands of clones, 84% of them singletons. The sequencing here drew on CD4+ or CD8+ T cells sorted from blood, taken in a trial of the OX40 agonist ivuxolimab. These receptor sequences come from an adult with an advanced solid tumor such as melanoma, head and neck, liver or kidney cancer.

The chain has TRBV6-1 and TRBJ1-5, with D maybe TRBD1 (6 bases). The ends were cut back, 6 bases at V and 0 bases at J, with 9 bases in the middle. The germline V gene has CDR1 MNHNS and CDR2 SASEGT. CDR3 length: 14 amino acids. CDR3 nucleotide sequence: TGTGCCAGCAGAGGACAGTATAGCAATCAGCCCCAGCATTTT. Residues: CASRGQYSNQPQHF.

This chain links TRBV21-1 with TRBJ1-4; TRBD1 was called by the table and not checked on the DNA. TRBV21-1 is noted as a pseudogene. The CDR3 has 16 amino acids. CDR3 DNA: TGTGCCAGCAGCAAAGCAGGGACAGGGGTGGAGGAAAAACTGTTTTTT. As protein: CASSKAGTGVEEKLFF.

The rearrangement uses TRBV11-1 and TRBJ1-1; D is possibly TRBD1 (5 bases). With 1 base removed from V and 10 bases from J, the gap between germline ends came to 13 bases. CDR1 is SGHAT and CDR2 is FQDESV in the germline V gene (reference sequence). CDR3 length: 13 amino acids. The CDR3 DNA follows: TGTGCCAGCAGCTTAGGGGGACCCCCTGGAGCTTTCTTT. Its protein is CASSLGGPPGAFF.

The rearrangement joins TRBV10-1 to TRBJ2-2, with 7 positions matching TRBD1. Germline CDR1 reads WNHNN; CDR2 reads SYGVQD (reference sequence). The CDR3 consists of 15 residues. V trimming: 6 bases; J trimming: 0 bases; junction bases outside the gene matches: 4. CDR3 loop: CASRRGHANTGELFF. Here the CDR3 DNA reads TGCGCCAGCAGGAGGGGGCACGCGAACACCGGGGAGCTGTTTTTT.

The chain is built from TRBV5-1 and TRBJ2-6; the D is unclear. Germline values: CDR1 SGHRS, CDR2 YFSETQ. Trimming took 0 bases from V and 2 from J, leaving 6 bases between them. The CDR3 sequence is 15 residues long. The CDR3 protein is CASSLGSAGANVLTF. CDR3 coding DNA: TGCGCCAGCAGCTTGGGAAGCGCTGGGGCCAACGTCCTGACTTTC.

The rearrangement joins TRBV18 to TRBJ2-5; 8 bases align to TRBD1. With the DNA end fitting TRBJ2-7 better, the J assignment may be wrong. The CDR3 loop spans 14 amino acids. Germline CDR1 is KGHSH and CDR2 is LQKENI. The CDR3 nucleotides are TGTGCCAGCTCACCGGACAGGGTGACCTACGAGCAGTACTTC. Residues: CASSPDRVTYEQYF.

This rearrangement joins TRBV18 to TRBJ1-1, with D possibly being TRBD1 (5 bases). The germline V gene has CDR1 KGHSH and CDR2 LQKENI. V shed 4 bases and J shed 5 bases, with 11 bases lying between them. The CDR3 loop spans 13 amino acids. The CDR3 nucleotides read TGTGCCAGCTCACTGGGACCTATTACTGAAGCTTTCTTT. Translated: CASSLGPITEAFF.

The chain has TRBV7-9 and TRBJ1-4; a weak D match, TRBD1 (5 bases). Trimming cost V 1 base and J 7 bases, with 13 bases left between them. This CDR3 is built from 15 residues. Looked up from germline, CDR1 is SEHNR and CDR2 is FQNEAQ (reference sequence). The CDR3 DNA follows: TGTGCCAGCAGCTTAGGTCGCAGGGAGGGTGAAAAACTGTTTTTT. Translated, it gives CASSLGRREGEKLFF.

Here the CDR3 reads CASSSGGIYEQYF. The CDR3 bases are TGTGCCAGCTCATCAGGGGGTATCTACGAGCAGTACTTC. The J gene is TRBJ2-7, the V gene TRBV18; 7 nucleotides match TRBD1. The CDR3 extends over 13 amino acids. Germline V lookup: CDR1 KGHSH, CDR2 LQKENI. The ends lost 5 bases at V and 3 bases at J; junction bases unmatched: 4.

The CDR3 nucleotides are TGTGCCAGCAGCTCGCGACTAGCGGGGACCTACGAGCAGTACTTC. Translating it yields CASSSRLAGTYEQYF. This chain joins TRBV11-3 and TRBJ2-7; the match to TRBD2 covers 11 bases. Trimming cost V 4 bases and J 2 bases; bases outside gene matches: 4. Germline-derived CDR1 and CDR2 are SGHNT and YENEEA. The CDR3 runs to 15 residues. The complete variable domain, with remaining parts taken from reference TRBV11-3 and TRBJ2-7, reads EAGVVQSPRYKIIEKKQPVAFWCNPISGHNTLYWYLQNLGQGPELLIRYENEEAVDDSQLPKDRFSAERLKGVDSTLKIQPAELGDSAVYLCASSSRLAGTYEQYFGPGTRLTVT.

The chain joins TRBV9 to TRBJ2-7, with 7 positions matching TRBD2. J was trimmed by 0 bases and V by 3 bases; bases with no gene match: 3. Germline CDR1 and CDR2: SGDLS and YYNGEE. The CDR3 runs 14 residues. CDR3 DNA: TGTGCCAGCAGCGCCGCGGGGGACTCCTACGAGCAGTACTTC. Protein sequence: CASSAAGDSYEQYF.

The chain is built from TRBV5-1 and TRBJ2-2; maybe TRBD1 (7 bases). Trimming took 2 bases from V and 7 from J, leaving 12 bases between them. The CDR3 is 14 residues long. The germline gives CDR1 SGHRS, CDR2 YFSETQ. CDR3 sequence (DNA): TGCGCCAGCAGCTTTCAGGGGGGAAACGGGGAGCTGTTTTTT. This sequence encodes CASSFQGGNGELFF.

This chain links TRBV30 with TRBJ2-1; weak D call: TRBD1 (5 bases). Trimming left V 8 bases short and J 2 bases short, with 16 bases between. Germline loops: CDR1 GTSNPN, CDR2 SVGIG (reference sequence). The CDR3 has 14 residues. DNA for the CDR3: TGTGCCCATACCCCAGGGTATGCCTACAATGAGCAGTTCTTC. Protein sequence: CAHTPGYAYNEQFF. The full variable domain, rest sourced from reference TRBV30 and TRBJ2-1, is SQTIHQWPATLVQPVGSPLSLECTVEGTSNPNLYWYRQAAGRGLQLLFYSVGIGQISSEVPQNLSASRPQDRQFILSSKKLLLSDSGFYLCAHTPGYAYNEQFFGPGTRLTVL.

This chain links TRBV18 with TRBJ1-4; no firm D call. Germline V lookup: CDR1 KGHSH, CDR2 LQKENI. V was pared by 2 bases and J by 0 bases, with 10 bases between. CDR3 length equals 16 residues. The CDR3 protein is CASSPIGPPTNEKLFF. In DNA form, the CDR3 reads TGTGCCAGCTCACCAATCGGGCCACCAACTAATGAAAAACTGTTTTTT.

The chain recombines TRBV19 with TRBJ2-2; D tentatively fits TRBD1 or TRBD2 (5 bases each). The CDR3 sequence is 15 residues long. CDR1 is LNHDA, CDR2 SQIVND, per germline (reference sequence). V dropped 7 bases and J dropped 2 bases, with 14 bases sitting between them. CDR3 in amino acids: CASTDSGTNTGELFF. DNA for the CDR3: TGTGCCAGTACCGACTCCGGGACCAACACCGGGGAGCTGTTTTTT.

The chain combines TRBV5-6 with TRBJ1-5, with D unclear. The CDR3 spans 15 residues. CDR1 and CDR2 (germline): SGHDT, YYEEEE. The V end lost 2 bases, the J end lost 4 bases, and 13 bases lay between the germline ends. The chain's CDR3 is CASSFQMLRNQPQHF. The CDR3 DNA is TGTGCCAGCAGCTTTCAGATGCTGAGGAATCAGCCCCAGCATTTT.

As DNA, the CDR3 is TGTGCCAGCAGCCAAGATAAAGGGCAGAAGAACACTGAAGCTTTCTTT. Protein: CASSQDKGQKNTEAFF. The chain is built from TRBV14 and TRBJ1-1; D is ambiguous. Germline lookup yields CDR1 SGHDN and CDR2 FVKESK. CDR3 length: 16 residues. Trimming pared 0 bases from V and 1 base from J, leaving 12 bases between.

The CDR3 spells CATSPRAGRYGYTF. The CDR3 region has the DNA TGTGCCACCAGCCCCAGGGCAGGGCGTTATGGCTACACCTTC. The chain is built from TRBV15 and TRBJ1-2, with D tentatively TRBD1 (5 bases). The CDR3 is 14 amino acids. Germline CDR1 is LNHNV and CDR2 is YYDKDF (reference sequence). V was shortened by 5 bases and J by 5 bases, with 15 bases between the two germline ends.

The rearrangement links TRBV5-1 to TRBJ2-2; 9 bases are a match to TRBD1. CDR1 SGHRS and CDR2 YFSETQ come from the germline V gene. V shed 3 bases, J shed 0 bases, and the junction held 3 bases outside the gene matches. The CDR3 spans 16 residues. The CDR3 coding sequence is TGCGCCAGCAGCTCAGGGACAGGGACGAACACCGGGGAGCTGTTTTTT. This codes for CASSSGTGTNTGELFF.

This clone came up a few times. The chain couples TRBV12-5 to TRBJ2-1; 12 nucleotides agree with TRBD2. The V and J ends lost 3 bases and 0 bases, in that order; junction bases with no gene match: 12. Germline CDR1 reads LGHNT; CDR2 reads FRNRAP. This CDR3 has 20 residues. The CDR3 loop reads CASGFGGLAGFPGSYNEQFF. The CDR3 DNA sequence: TGTGCTAGTGGTTTCGGCGGACTAGCGGGATTCCCCGGCTCCTACAATGAGCAGTTCTTC.

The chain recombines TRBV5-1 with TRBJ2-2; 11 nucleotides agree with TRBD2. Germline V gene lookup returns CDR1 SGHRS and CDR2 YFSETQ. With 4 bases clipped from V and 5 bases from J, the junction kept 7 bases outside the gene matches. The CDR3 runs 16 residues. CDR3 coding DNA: TGCGCCAGCAGCCTTTACACTAGCGGGAGTACCGGGGAGCTGTTTTTT. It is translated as CASSLYTSGSTGELFF. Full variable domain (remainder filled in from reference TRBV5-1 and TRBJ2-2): KAGVTQTPRYLIKTRGQQVTLSCSPISGHRSVSWYQQTPGQGLQFLFEYFSETQRNKGNFPGRFSGRQFSNSRSEMNVSTLELGDSALYLCASSLYTSGSTGELFFGEGSRLTVL.

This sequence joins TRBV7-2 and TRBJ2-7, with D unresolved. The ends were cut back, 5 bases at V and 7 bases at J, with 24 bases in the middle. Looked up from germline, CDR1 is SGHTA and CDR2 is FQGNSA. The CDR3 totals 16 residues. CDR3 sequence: CASSPDFLAPLKEQYF. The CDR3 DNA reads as TGTGCCAGCAGCCCCGATTTCCTGGCCCCCCTCAAGGAGCAGTACTTC.

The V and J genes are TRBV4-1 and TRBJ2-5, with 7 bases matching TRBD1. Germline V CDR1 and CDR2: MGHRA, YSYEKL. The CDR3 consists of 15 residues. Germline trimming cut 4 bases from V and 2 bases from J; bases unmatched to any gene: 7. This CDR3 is CASSLLTGDQETQYF. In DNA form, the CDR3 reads TGCGCCAGCAGCCTACTAACAGGGGATCAAGAGACCCAGTACTTC.